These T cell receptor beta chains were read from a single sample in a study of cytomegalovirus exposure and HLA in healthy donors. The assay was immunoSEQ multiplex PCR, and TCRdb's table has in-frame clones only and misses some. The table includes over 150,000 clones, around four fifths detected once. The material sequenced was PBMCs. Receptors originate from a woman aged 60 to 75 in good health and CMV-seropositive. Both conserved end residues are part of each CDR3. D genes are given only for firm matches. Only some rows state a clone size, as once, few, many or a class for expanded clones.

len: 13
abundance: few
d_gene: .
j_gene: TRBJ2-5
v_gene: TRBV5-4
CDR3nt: TGTGCCAGCAGCTTGGGTGTGCAGGACTGCCAGTACTTC
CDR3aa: CASSLGVQDCQYF

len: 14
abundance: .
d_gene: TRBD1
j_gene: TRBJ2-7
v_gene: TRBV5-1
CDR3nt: TGCGCCAGCAGCTTCCGGGACAGGGGTTACGAGCAGTACTTC
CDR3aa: CASSFRDRGYEQYF

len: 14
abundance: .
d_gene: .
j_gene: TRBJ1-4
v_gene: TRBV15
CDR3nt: TGTGCCACCAGCCTGACCGGGACTAATGAAAAACTGTTTTTT
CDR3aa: CATSLTGTNEKLFF

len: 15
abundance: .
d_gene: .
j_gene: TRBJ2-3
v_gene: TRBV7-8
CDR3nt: TGTGCCAGCAGCTCAGGACAACTCTCCACAGATACGCAGTATTTT
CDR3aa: CASSSGQLSTDTQYF

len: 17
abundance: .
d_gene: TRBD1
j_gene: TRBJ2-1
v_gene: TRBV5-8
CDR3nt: TGTGCCAGCAGCTTTCATTCCCAGGGGGTAGGCTACAATGAGCAGTTCTTC
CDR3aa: CASSFHSQGVGYNEQFF

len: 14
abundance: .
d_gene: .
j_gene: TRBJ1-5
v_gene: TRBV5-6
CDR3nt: TGTGCCAGCAGCACGACAGGCAACTATCAGCCCCAGCATTTT
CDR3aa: CASSTTGNYQPQHF

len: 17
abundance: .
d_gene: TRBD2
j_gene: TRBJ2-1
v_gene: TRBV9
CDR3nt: TGTGCCAGCAGCGTAGTTGCGGGGGAGACGTGGATCAATGAGCAGTTCTTC
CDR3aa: CASSVVAGETWINEQFF

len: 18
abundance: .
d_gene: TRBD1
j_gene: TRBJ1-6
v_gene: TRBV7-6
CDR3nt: TGTGCCAGCAGCTTACAACTTTTGGGACAGTCTTTTCATTCACCCCTCCACTTT
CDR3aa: CASSLQLLGQSFHSPLHF

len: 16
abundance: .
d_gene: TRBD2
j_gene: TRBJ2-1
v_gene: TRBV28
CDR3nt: TGTGCCAGCAGCACCTCGGCTAGCGGGAGTTACAATGAGCAGTTCTTC
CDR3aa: CASSTSASGSYNEQFF

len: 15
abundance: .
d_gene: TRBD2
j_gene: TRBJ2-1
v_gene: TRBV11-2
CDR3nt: TGTGCCAGCAGCTTAGCAGCGGGGGCCTACAATGAGCAGTTCTTC
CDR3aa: CASSLAAGAYNEQFF

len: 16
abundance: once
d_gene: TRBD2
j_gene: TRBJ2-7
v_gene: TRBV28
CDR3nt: TGTGCCAGCAGTTCCGGGACTAGCGGGCGCTCCTACGAGCAGTACTTC
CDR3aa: CASSSGTSGRSYEQYF

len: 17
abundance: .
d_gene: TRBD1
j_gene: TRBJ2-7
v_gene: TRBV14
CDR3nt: TGTGCCAGCAGCCGGACCGCGGACAGGTTTGGCTCCTACGAGCAGTACTTC
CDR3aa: CASSRTADRFGSYEQYF

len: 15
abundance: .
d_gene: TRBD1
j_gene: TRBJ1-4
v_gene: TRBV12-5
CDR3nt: TGTGCTAGGAGGGGGCGGGAAGCAACTAATGAAAAACTGTTTTTT
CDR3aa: CARRGREATNEKLFF

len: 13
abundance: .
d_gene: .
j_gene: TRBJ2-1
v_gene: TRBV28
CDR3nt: TGTGCCAGCAGTCCCGACAATTACAATGAGCAGTTCTTC
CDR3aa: CASSPDNYNEQFF

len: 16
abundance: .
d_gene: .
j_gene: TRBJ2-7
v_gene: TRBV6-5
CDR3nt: TGTGCCAGCAGTTACTCCAGGGTCTCCAGCTCCTACGAGCAGTACTTC
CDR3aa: CASSYSRVSSSYEQYF

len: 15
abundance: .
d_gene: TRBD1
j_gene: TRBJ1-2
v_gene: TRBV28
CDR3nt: TGTGCCAGCAGCCTCGGGACAGGTTTGGACTATGGCTACACCTTC
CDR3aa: CASSLGTGLDYGYTF

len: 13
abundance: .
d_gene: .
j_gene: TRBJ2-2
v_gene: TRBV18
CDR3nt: TGTGCCAGCTCGGACAGATACACCGGGGAGCTGTTTTTT
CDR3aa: CASSDRYTGELFF

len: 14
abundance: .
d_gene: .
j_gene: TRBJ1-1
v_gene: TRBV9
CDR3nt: TGTGCCAGCAGCGTAGGGGGGACTCACACTGAAGCTTTCTTT
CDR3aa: CASSVGGTHTEAFF

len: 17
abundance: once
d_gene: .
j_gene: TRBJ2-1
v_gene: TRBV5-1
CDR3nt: TGCGCCAGCAGCTTGGTGACTTCTCGAAGCTCCTACAATGAGCAGTTCTTC
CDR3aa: CASSLVTSRSSYNEQFF

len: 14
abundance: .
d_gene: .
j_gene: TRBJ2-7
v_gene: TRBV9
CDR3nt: TGTGCCAGCAGTAGGGGGAGGGACAGGATGGAGCAGTACTTC
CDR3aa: CASSRGRDRMEQYF

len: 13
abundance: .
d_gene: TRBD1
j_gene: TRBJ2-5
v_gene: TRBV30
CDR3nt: TGTGCCCGGGGTGGGACAGGGAGAAGTGAGCAGTACTTC
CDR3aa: CARGGTGRSEQYF

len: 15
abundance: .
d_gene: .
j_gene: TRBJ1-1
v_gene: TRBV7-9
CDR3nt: TGTGCCAGCAGCCACCCCCCGACCGCGGACACTGAAGCTTTCTTT
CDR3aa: CASSHPPTADTEAFF

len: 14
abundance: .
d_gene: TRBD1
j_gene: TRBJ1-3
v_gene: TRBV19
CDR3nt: TGTGCCAGTTCTCAGGGGGCAGGTGGAAACACCATATATTTT
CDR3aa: CASSQGAGGNTIYF

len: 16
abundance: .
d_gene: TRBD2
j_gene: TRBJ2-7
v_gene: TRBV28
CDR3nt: TGTGCCAGCACCGAAGGTCCTAGCGGGAGCCCCTACGAGCAGTACTTC
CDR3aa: CASTEGPSGSPYEQYF

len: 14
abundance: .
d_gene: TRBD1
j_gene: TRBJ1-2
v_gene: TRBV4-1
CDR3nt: TGCGCCAGCAGCCATACGGGACAGAACTATGGCTACACCTTC
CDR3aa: CASSHTGQNYGYTF

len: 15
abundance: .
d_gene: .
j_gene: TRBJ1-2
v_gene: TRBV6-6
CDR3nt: TGTGCCAGCAGTTACTCGACCGGGGGGCCCTATGGCTACACCTTC
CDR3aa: CASSYSTGGPYGYTF

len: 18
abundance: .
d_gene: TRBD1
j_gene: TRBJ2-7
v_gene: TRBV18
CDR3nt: TGTGCCAGCTCACCGCGGAACCCAGGGACAGGGGTATCCTACGAGCAGTACTTC
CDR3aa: CASSPRNPGTGVSYEQYF

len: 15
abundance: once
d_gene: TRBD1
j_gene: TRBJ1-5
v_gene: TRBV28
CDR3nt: TGTGCCAGCAGTGAGGACAGGGTTAGCAATCAGCCCCAGCATTTT
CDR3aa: CASSEDRVSNQPQHF

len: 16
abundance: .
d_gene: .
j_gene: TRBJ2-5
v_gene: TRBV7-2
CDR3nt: TGTGCCAGCAGTCCACGGGGGTTGGTGGCCCAAGAGACCCAGTACTTC
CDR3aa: CASSPRGLVAQETQYF

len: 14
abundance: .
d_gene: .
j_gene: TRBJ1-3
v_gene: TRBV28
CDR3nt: TGTGCCAGCAGTGGGCGCAGCTCTGGAAACACCATATATTTT
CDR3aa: CASSGRSSGNTIYF

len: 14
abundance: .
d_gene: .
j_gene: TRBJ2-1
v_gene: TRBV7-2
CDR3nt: TGTGCCAGCAGCTTACGGGAGTCCTACAATGAGCAGTTCTTC
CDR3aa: CASSLRESYNEQFF

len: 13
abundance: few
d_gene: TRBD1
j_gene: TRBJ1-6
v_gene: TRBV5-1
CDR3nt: TGCGCCAGCAGCTTGGGACAGGGAGGATCCCTCCACTTT
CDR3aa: CASSLGQGGSLHF